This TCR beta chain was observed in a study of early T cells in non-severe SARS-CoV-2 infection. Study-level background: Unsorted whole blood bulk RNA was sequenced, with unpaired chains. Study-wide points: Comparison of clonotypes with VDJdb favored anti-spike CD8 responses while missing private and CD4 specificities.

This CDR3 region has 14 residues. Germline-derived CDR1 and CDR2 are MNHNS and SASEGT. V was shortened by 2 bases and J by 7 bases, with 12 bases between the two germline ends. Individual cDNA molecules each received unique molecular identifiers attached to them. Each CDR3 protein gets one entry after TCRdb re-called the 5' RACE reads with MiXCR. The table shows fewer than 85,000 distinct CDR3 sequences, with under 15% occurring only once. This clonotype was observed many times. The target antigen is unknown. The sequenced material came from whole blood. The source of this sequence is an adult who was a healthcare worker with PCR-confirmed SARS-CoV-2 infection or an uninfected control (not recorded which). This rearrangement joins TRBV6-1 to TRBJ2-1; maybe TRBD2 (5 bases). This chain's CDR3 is CASSETGERNEQFF. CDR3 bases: TGTGCCAGCAGTGAAACCGGGGAGAGAAATGAGCAGTTCTTC.